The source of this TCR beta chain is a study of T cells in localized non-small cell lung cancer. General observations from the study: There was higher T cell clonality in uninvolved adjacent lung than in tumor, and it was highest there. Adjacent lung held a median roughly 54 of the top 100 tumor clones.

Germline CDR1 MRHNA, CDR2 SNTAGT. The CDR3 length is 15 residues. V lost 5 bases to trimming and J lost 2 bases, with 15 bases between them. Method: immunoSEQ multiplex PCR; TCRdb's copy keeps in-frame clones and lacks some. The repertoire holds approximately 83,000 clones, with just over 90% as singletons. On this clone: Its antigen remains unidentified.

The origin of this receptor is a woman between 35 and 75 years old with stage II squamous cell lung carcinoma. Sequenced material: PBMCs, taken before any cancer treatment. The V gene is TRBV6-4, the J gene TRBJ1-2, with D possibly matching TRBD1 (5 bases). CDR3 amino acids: CASSFRQGSNYGYTF. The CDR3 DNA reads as TGTGCCAGCAGTTTTCGTCAGGGTTCGAACTATGGCTACACCTTC.